A single sample gave rise to the 4 T cell receptor beta chains below, sequenced in a study of cytomegalovirus exposure and HLA in healthy donors. The PCR had 60 Vbeta and 13 Jbeta primers. Profiled with immunoSEQ multiplex PCR; TCRdb holds only in-frame clones, not every one. Of fewer than 100,000 clones listed, about three quarters are singletons. Sequencing was carried out using PBMCs. The receptors were gathered from a man aged 60 to 69 in good health and CMV-seropositive.

The genes are TRBV2 and TRBJ2-7; 9 nucleotides agree with TRBD1. Germline CDR1 reads SNHLY; CDR2 reads FYNNEI. The CDR3 runs to 13 residues. The V and J ends lost 11 bases and 3 bases, in that order; junction bases with no gene match: 8. In DNA, the CDR3 is TGTGCCCAAGAGGGACAGGGCGTCTACGAGCAGTACTTC. Amino acid sequence: CAQEGQGVYEQYF. Drawing the rest from reference TRBV2 and TRBJ2-7, the complete variable domain is EPEVTQTPSHQVTQMGQEVILRCVPISNHLYFYWYRQILGQKVEFLVSFYNNEISEKSEIFDDQFSVERPDGSNFTLKIRSTKLEDSAMYFCAQEGQGVYEQYFGPGTRLTVT.

The chain links TRBV28 to TRBJ1-5; the D is unclear. This CDR3 contains 13 residues. Trimming removed 2 bases from V and 4 bases from J, with 6 bases in between. CDR1 is MDHEN and CDR2 is SYDVKM in the germline V gene. As DNA, the CDR3 is TGTGCCAGCAGTTTACCAGGTAATCAGCCCCAGCATTTT. Protein product: CASSLPGNQPQHF.

The genes are TRBV9 and TRBJ2-2; TRBD1 might be the D (6 bases). Per germline, CDR1 SGDLS and CDR2 YYNGEE. Trimming shortened V by 3 bases and J by 7 bases, and 16 bases separated the two germline ends. This CDR3 is 15 amino acids long. The CDR3 nucleotides read TGTGCCAGCAGCGCGATGCAGGGGCCCGGCGGGGAGCTGTTTTTT. It codes for CASSAMQGPGGELFF.

This sequence joins TRBV28 and TRBJ1-6; TRBD1 is a possible D gene (6 bases). This CDR3 is 17 amino acids long. Germline V gene data show CDR1 as MDHEN and CDR2 as SYDVKM. V lost 6 bases, J lost 1 base, and 16 bases lay in between. As DNA, the CDR3 is TGTGCCAGCAGAGGCCGCGGGGGCAGTTCCTATAATTCACCCCTCCACTTT. Its protein is CASRGRGGSSYNSPLHF.